One T cell receptor (beta chain) is described in this entry. These data originate in a study of tumor T cells in aggressive B-cell lymphoma. This CDR3 spans 15 amino acids. The ends were cut back, 10 bases at V and 0 bases at J, with 15 bases in the middle. Germline V gives CDR1 MNHNS, CDR2 SASEGT. Only in-frame clones appear in the TCRdb table, and some are missing; sequencing was by immunoSEQ multiplex PCR. This repertoire shows approximately 7,100 clones, about 81% found once; its top ten account for roughly 3%. The clonotype comes from an adult with diffuse large B cell lymphoma. The rearrangement links TRBV6-1 to TRBJ1-4; D not resolved. The sample comprised tumor tissue. The chain's CDR3 is CANSPTEATNEKLFF. In nucleotides, the CDR3 is TGTGCCAACAGCCCGACTGAAGCAACTAATGAAAAACTGTTTTTT.